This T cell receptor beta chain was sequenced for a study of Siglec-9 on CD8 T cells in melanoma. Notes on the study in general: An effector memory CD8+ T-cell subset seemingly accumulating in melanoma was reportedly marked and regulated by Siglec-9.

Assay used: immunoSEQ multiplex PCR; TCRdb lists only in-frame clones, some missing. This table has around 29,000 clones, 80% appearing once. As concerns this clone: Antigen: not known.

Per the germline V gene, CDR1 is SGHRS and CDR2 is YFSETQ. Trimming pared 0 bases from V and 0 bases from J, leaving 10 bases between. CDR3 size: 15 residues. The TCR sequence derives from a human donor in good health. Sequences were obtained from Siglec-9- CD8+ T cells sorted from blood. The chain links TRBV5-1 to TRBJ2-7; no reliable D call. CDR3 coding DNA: TGCGCCAGCAGCTTGGGCCCCAGAAGCTCCTACGAGCAGTACTTC. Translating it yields CASSLGPRSSYEQYF. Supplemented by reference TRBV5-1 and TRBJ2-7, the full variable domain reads KAGVTQTPRYLIKTRGQQVTLSCSPISGHRSVSWYQQTPGQGLQFLFEYFSETQRNKGNFPGRFSGRQFSNSRSEMNVSTLELGDSALYLCASSLGPRSSYEQYFGPGTRLTVT.